A single sample is the source of the 16 T cell receptor beta chains below, sequenced in a study of patients and donors after allogeneic stem cell transplantation (dated by TCRdb to about 2020). The method behind the library was RT-PCR. Sequencing used a NextSeq 550. The public reads were quality trimmed at Q25 with fastp and then assembled into clones with MiXCR by TCRdb, keeping productive beta chains. Rows with one shared CDR3 protein collapse into an entry with the most common genes and DNA. Recorded for this sample are under 30,000 distinct CDR3 sequences; about 30% of them occurred a single time. Of the sample, around 47% falls within the top ten clones. The sample was blood, either unsorted or a sorted T cell fraction (not recorded which). These receptors originate from a human donor who was either an allogeneic HSCT recipient or a stem cell or donor lymphocyte infusion donor (not recorded which). It is not recorded whose cells these are; they may come from a transplant donor.

About this clonotype itself: Possible read error: a much larger clone is one base away. The rearrangement uses TRBV5-1 and TRBJ1-4; 7 nucleotides align to TRBD1. Germline V gives CDR1 SGHRS, CDR2 YFSETQ. This CDR3 comprises 14 residues. The CDR3 protein is CASSAGQMNGKLFF. The CDR3 DNA follows: TGCGCCAGCAGCGCGGGACAGATGAATGGAAAACTGTTTTTT.

The V call is TRBV6-5, the J call TRBJ1-2, with D possibly TRBD1 on 6 matching bases. CDR1 and CDR2 from the germline V gene are MNHEY and SVGAGI. The CDR3 has 11 residues. Trimming removed 6 bases from V and 10 bases from J, with 12 bases in between. CDR3 nucleotides: TGTGCCAGCAGAAAGACAGGACTCTACACCTTC. This sequence encodes CASRKTGLYTF.

The V and J genes are TRBV15 and TRBJ1-5; D might be TRBD1 (5 bases). The CDR3 consists of 15 residues. The germline V gene has CDR1 LNHNV and CDR2 YYDKDF (reference sequence). V was clipped by 8 bases and J by 0 bases, with 14 bases between them. CDR3 region: CATRIREYSNQPQHF. As DNA, the CDR3 is TGTGCCACCCGGATCAGGGAGTATAGCAATCAGCCCCAGCATTTT.

This chain connects TRBV2 to TRBJ1-1; no clear D. Per the germline V gene, CDR1 is SNHLY and CDR2 is FYNNEI. The ends were cut back, 5 bases at V and 1 base at J, with 8 bases in the middle. The CDR3 is made up of 13 amino acids. The CDR3 nucleotides read TGTGCCAGCAGTTTGGTGTGGAACACTGAAGCTTTCTTT. Protein: CASSLVWNTEAFF.

The chain carries TRBV5-1 and TRBJ1-3, with D possibly matching TRBD1 (5 bases). The germline V gene encodes CDR1 SGHRS and CDR2 YFSETQ. The CDR3 has 16 amino acids. Trimming pared 4 bases from V and 0 bases from J, leaving 14 bases between. CDR3 nucleotides: TGCGCCAGCAGCCGGGACCGAGAGAGCTCTGGAAACACCATATATTTT. Translation gives CASSRDRESSGNTIYF. The variable domain in full, with the rest retrieved from reference TRBV5-1 and TRBJ1-3, is KAGVTQTPRYLIKTRGQQVTLSCSPISGHRSVSWYQQTPGQGLQFLFEYFSETQRNKGNFPGRFSGRQFSNSRSEMNVSTLELGDSALYLCASSRDRESSGNTIYFGEGSWLTVV.

J is TRBJ2-5 and V is TRBV29-1; D assignment may be TRBD1 or TRBD2 (5 bases each). The CDR3 is 12 amino acids. The V and J ends lost 4 bases and 6 bases respectively, with 12 bases between them. Germline assignment: CDR1 SQVTM and CDR2 ANQGSEA. The CDR3 here is CSVGRGEKTQYF. CDR3 in DNA: TGCAGCGTTGGACGGGGCGAAAAGACCCAGTACTTC.

This CDR3 is CASSFGSQETQYF. CDR3 nucleotide sequence: TGTGCCAGCAGTTTTGGCAGTCAAGAGACCCAGTACTTC. The chain joins TRBV12-3 or TRBV12-4 to TRBJ2-5, with D uncertain. The CDR3 contains 13 residues. V lost 3 bases and J lost 2, with 7 bases in between.

In its sample, this clonotype was seen once. The chain uses TRBV27 and TRBJ2-1; maybe TRBD1 (6 bases). V was trimmed by 5 bases and J by 12 bases, leaving 14 bases between them. The CDR3 consists of 12 residues. From germline, CDR1 is MNHEY and CDR2 SMNVEV (reference sequence). The CDR3 bases are TGTGCCAGCAGTATTCCCACAGGGAGGCAGTTCTTC. It codes for CASSIPTGRQFF.

This clonotype is medium-sized (0.01 to 0.1%) within its sample. This chain connects TRBV12-3 or TRBV12-4 to TRBJ1-2, with a tentative D call TRBD1 (5 bases). This CDR3 has 13 residues. V was clipped by 8 bases and J by 0 bases, with 10 bases between them. The CDR3 nucleotides read TGTGCCAGCGGGGGACGGTCTAACTATGGCTACACCTTC. Translated: CASGGRSNYGYTF.

The V call is TRBV9, the J call TRBJ2-5, with D tentatively TRBD1 (6 bases). Germline lookup yields CDR1 SGDLS and CDR2 YYNGEE. There are 14 residues in the CDR3. The V end was cut by 0 bases, the J end by 7 bases, with 13 bases between. CDR3: CASSVGGPGGTQYF. CDR3 bases: TGTGCCAGCAGCGTAGGGGGGCCAGGAGGGACCCAGTACTTC.

This clonotype was seen only a few times. As DNA, the CDR3 is TGTGCCACCAGTGATTCGGGACACGAAGCTTTCTTT. Its protein product is CATSDSGHEAFF. The chain combines TRBV24-1 with TRBJ1-1; D is possibly TRBD1 (6 bases). Germline CDR1 and CDR2: KGHDR and SFDVKD. The CDR3 covers 12 residues. Trimming cost V 2 bases and J 8 bases, with 8 bases left between them.

In this sample, this clonotype turned up a few times. The V call is TRBV28, the J call TRBJ1-5; 9 nucleotides match TRBD1. Germline V gene sequence: CDR1 MDHEN, CDR2 SYDVKM. Losses at the gene ends were 8 bases for V and 6 bases for J; bases not matched to a gene: 8. The CDR3 runs to 14 residues. In DNA form, the CDR3 reads TGTGCCAGCCTAATACAGGGGGCAGGTCAGCCCCAGCATTTT. Protein sequence: CASLIQGAGQPQHF.

The CDR3, as DNA: TGTGCCAGCAGTTTTGGTGTCGGGGGCGCGGGAGTGGCACCCCTCCACTTT. This gives the protein CASSFGVGGAGVAPLHF. The J gene is TRBJ1-6, the V gene TRBV27, with D perhaps TRBD1 (6 bases). The V and J ends lost 3 bases and 11 bases respectively, with 23 bases between them. Germline V CDR1 and CDR2: MNHEY, SMNVEV (reference sequence). The CDR3 spans 17 residues.

In this sample, this clonotype turned up a few times. The CDR3 bases are TGCAGTGTCCGACTAGCGAGCTCCTACAATGAGCAGTTCTTC. It codes for CSVRLASSYNEQFF. This chain links TRBV20-1 with TRBJ2-1; 8 bases line up with TRBD2. V trimming: 7 bases; J trimming: 0 bases; junction bases outside the gene matches: 5. CDR1 and CDR2 (germline): DFQATT, SNEGSKA (reference sequence). This CDR3 contains 14 residues.

V and J are TRBV20-1 and TRBJ1-5, with a possible D match to TRBD1 (6 bases). CDR3 length equals 15 residues. Trimming shortened V by 0 bases and J by 4 bases, and 13 bases separated the two germline ends. Looked up from germline, CDR1 is DFQATT and CDR2 is SNEGSKA (reference sequence). The DNA for the CDR3 is TGCAGTGCTAGAGATGGGGGGGCTGGGAATCAGCCCCAGCATTTT. It is translated as CSARDGGAGNQPQHF.

The V gene is TRBV20-1, the J gene TRBJ1-5, with unresolved D. The CDR3 is 14 amino acids. CDR1 is DFQATT, CDR2 SNEGSKA, per germline (reference sequence). V was pared by 3 bases and J by 0 bases, with 9 bases between. The CDR3 DNA is TGCAGTGCTAGCGTGGGCATTAGCAATCAGCCCCAGCATTTT. This codes for CSASVGISNQPQHF.